This note documents a single T cell receptor beta chain sequence. Per the original data handling: Quantification of nucleated cells was approximated via reference gene primer amplification. Measured with immunoSEQ multiplex PCR; TCRdb has only the in-frame clones, and not every one. V and J calls plus clone size are reproduced from that table; the DNA served to infer D and trimming. Found here are roughly 180,000 clones, about 80% of them singletons; the top ten hold roughly 8.7%. The CDR3 consists of 16 residues. V shed 11 bases and J 4 bases; nucleotides not matched to a gene: 14. The germline gives CDR1 MNHEY, CDR2 SMNVEV (reference sequence). This specimen comes from a study of blood T cell repertoires in COVID-19. The overall study: Both acute and convalescent COVID-19 samples were obtained from the United States, Italy and Spain. Nucleic acid was either cDNA or gDNA, and it came from T cells, B-cell-depleted T cells, or PBMCs.

The TCR originated in a woman aged 50 to 60 with active or convalescent COVID-19. The specimen was peripheral blood. This chain uses TRBV27 with TRBJ1-4; TRBD1 matches 9 bases. In nucleotides, the CDR3 is TGTGCCGGATTCCCGGGACAGGGAGGACGTAATGAAAAACTGTTTTTT. It encodes CAGFPGQGGRNEKLFF.